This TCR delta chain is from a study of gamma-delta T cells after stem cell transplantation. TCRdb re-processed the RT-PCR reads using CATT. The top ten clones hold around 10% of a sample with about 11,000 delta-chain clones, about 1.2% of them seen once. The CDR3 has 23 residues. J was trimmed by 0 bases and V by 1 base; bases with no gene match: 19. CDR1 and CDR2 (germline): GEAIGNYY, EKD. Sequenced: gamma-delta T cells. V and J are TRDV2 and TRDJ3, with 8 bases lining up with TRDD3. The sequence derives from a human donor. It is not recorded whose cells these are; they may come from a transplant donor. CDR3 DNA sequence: TGTGCCTGTGACACGGGGTTTTTTGGGGGATCCAGCTATCCCTCCTGGGACACCCGACAGATGTTTTTC. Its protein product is CACDTGFFGGSSYPSWDTRQMFF.